Each of the 29 T cell receptor beta chains below was sequenced from the same sample in a study of blood T cell repertoires in COVID-19. TCRdb's table, derived via immunoSEQ multiplex PCR, lists solely in-frame clones and lacks some. The repertoire has over 150,000 clones, around four fifths of them found once; the top ten carry 6.5% to 7.5%. Sequenced material: peripheral blood. The receptors were sampled from a woman in her forties with COVID-19, enrolled during active disease.

The gene calls are TRBV10-3 and TRBJ1-5; D perhaps matches TRBD1 (6 bases). The V end lost 1 base, the J end lost 0 bases, and 13 bases lay between the germline ends. Germline CDR1 is ENHRY and CDR2 is SYGVKD. The CDR3 contains 17 residues. CDR3 loop: CAISEWDTFYSNQPQHF. CDR3 nucleotide sequence: TGTGCCATCAGTGAGTGGGACACCTTCTATAGCAATCAGCCCCAGCATTTT.

The chain couples TRBV9 to TRBJ2-3; TRBD2 aligns across 14 bases. The CDR3 extends over 15 amino acids. The germline V gene has CDR1 SGDLS and CDR2 YYNGEE. The J segment lost 6 bases and the V segment lost 4 bases, leaving 4 bases of the junction unmatched. The CDR3 DNA follows: TGTGCCAGCAGCCTCGGGACTAGCGGGAGTGATACGCAGTATTTT. Translated: CASSLGTSGSDTQYF.

The V gene is TRBV6-5, the J gene TRBJ1-2, with 9 bases matching TRBD1. The germline V gene has CDR1 MNHEY and CDR2 SVGAGI. With 2 bases clipped from V and 8 bases from J, the junction kept 3 bases outside the gene matches. The CDR3 loop spans 13 amino acids. The CDR3 DNA reads as TGTGCCAGCAGTTACAGGGACAGGGAGGGCTACACCTTC. This encodes CASSYRDREGYTF.

This chain connects TRBV6-6 to TRBJ1-6, with D hard to call. V dropped 6 bases and J dropped 6 bases, with 9 bases sitting between them. Germline CDR1 and CDR2: MNHNY and SVGAGI (reference sequence). The CDR3 has 13 amino acids. DNA for the CDR3: TGTGCCAGCAGCCCCCGGGGTAATTCACCCCTCCACTTT. This gives the protein CASSPRGNSPLHF.

This clone was counted between two and nine times. The J gene is TRBJ2-2, the V gene TRBV14; no firm D call. CDR1 is SGHDN, CDR2 FVKESK, per germline. The ends were cut back, 1 base at V and 9 bases at J, with 9 bases in the middle. The CDR3 has 13 amino acids. The CDR3 nucleotides are TGTGCCAGCAGCCAAGTTTCTGTCCGGGAGCTGTTTTTT. The encoded protein is CASSQVSVRELFF.

V usage is TRBV9 and J usage is TRBJ1-2; D call uncertain. This CDR3 has 17 amino acids. Germline assignment: CDR1 SGDLS and CDR2 YYNGEE. V was cut by 4 bases and J by 4 bases, with 23 bases left in between. The CDR3 region has the DNA TGTGCCAGCAGCCCAAGGCCCGGAGGCTCTCCTGCCTATGGCTACACCTTC. Translating gives CASSPRPGGSPAYGYTF.

The J gene is TRBJ1-2, the V gene TRBV5-1; 10 nucleotides match TRBD1. There are 14 residues in the CDR3. Per the germline V gene, CDR1 is SGHRS and CDR2 is YFSETQ. The J segment lost 7 bases and the V segment lost 3 bases, leaving 6 bases of the junction unmatched. The CDR3 DNA reads as TGCGCCAGCAGCTCGGACAGGGGGACGGTTGGCTACACCTTC. It specifies CASSSDRGTVGYTF.

Only one count was recorded for this clone. This rearrangement joins TRBV9 to TRBJ2-7; TRBD2 matches 7 bases. Germline assignment: CDR1 SGDLS and CDR2 YYNGEE. V lost 0 bases to trimming and J lost 0 bases; unmatched junction nucleotides: 6. The CDR3 is 16 residues long. The CDR3: CASSVGPSGSSYEQYF. The CDR3, as DNA: TGTGCCAGCAGCGTAGGCCCTAGCGGAAGCTCCTACGAGCAGTACTTC.

This clone was recorded a few times. The rearrangement joins TRBV7-3 to TRBJ2-7, with D possibly TRBD1 on 6 matching bases. The CDR3 has 13 residues. Germline loops: CDR1 SGHTA, CDR2 FQGTGA. V gave up 5 bases and J gave up 5 bases, with 13 bases separating them. This CDR3 is CASSPGTHHEQYF. The CDR3 DNA is TGTGCCAGCAGCCCTGGGACACACCACGAGCAGTACTTC.

The chain has TRBV28 and TRBJ1-1, with 9 bases identical to TRBD1. CDR1 is MDHEN, CDR2 SYDVKM, per germline. The CDR3 length is 15 residues. The J segment lost 4 bases and the V segment lost 4 bases, leaving 7 bases of the junction unmatched. The chain's CDR3 is CASSSPGTGLTEAFF. CDR3 in DNA: TGTGCCAGCAGTTCCCCCGGGACAGGGCTCACTGAAGCTTTCTTT.

Concerning this clone itself: At the DNA level, this CDR3 is encoded by other sequences in the same sample as well. The chain couples TRBV18 to TRBJ1-2; possible D gene TRBD1, 6 bases. CDR3 size: 15 residues. CDR1 and CDR2 from the germline V gene are KGHSH and LQKENI. V lost 2 bases and J 4 bases, leaving 14 bases between the germline ends. The CDR3 nucleotides are TGTGCCAGCTCACCAGGGGGCCAAGGGGCCTATGGCTACACCTTC. Translating it yields CASSPGGQGAYGYTF.

The chain has TRBV14 and TRBJ2-5, with D possibly TRBD2 on 6 matching bases. The germline CDR1 and CDR2 sequences are SGHDN and FVKESK. The CDR3 consists of 14 residues. V shed 1 base and J shed 0 bases, with 6 bases lying between them. CDR3 DNA sequence: TGTGCCAGCAGCCAAGGGGACTACCAAGAGACCCAGTACTTC. This translates into CASSQGDYQETQYF.

This clone was counted only a few times. The chain joins TRBV10-1 to TRBJ2-1; 10 bases are shared with TRBD1. The junction had 6 bases not matched to a gene; V was cut back by 3 bases and J by 7 bases. Germline loops: CDR1 WNHNN, CDR2 SYGVQD (reference sequence). The CDR3 has 15 residues. The CDR3 here is CASSEFRTGGNEQFF. CDR3 in DNA: TGCGCCAGCAGTGAATTTCGGACAGGGGGTAATGAGCAGTTCTTC.

CDR3 sequence: CASSLSSGGASGELFF. The CDR3 DNA reads as TGTGCCAGCAGCTTGAGTAGCGGGGGGGCCAGCGGGGAGCTGTTTTTT. This chain uses TRBV5-4 with TRBJ2-2; 11 bases match TRBD2. Losses at the gene ends were 1 base for V and 7 bases for J; bases not matched to a gene: 6. Per the germline V gene, CDR1 is SGHNT and CDR2 is YYREEE (reference sequence). The CDR3 is 16 residues long.

The chain carries TRBV19 and TRBJ1-1, with TRBD1 matching 9 bases. V dropped 7 bases and J dropped 1; count of bases not matched to a gene: 13. Germline CDR1 and CDR2: LNHDA and SQIVND (reference sequence). The CDR3 covers 17 residues. The CDR3 DNA follows: TGTGCCAGTACCGCCATGGATGGGACAGGGAAGAACACTGAAGCTTTCTTT. This translates into CASTAMDGTGKNTEAFF.

This clone was observed a few times. This chain links TRBV2 with TRBJ2-1; 7 positions match TRBD1. Germline-derived CDR1 and CDR2 are SNHLY and FYNNEI. The CDR3 runs 12 residues. Trimming at V came to 5 bases and at J to 6 bases, leaving 1 base not matched to a gene. The CDR3 bases are TGTGCCAGCAGTCCAGGGGGCAATGAGCAGTTCTTC. This gives the protein CASSPGGNEQFF.

The chain employs TRBV7-8 and TRBJ1-5; a weak D match, TRBD1 (6 bases). The V gene's germline CDR1 is SGHVS and CDR2 FQNEAQ. The V and J ends lost 5 bases and 4 bases respectively, with 15 bases between them. The CDR3 covers 15 residues. The CDR3 bases are TGTGCCAGCAGCCCCGGGGGGACAAAGAATCAGCCCCAGCATTTT. Protein: CASSPGGTKNQPQHF.

Only one count was recorded for this clone. CDR3 amino acids: CASNPGRGLLNEQFF. CDR3 nucleotide sequence: TGCGCCAGCAACCCCGGGAGGGGGCTACTCAATGAGCAGTTCTTC. The chain employs TRBV10-2 and TRBJ2-1; a possible D gene is TRBD2 (8 bases). V lost 7 bases, J lost 6 bases, and 19 bases lay in between. CDR3 length: 15 residues. Germline V CDR1 and CDR2: WSHSY, SAAADI.

The V gene is TRBV21-1, the J gene TRBJ1-2; the D call TRBD1 from the table was never checked on the DNA. TRBV21-1 is described as a pseudogene. The CDR3 contains 13 residues. The CDR3 sequence is CATSRTRRGGYTF. CDR3 DNA sequence: TGTGCCACCAGTAGGACACGTAGAGGAGGCTACACCTTC.

CDR3 DNA sequence: TGTGCCAGCAGTGAAGGACGGCGGGCCCCCTACGAGCAGTACTTC. It is translated as CASSEGRRAPYEQYF. J is TRBJ2-7 and V is TRBV2, with TRBD2 as a possible D gene (5 bases). Germline V CDR1 and CDR2: SNHLY, FYNNEI. Trimming cost V 1 base and J 2 bases, with 12 bases left between them. CDR3 length equals 15 residues.

The chain recombines TRBV7-6 with TRBJ1-2; D perhaps matches TRBD1 (5 bases). Germline lookup yields CDR1 SGHVS and CDR2 FNYEAQ. V lost 4 bases to trimming and J lost 7 bases, with 13 bases between them. This CDR3 has 13 amino acids. The CDR3 sequence is CASSSTLRAGYTF. The DNA of the CDR3 is TGTGCCAGCAGCTCGACCCTCAGGGCTGGCTACACCTTC. The whole variable domain, remainder taken from reference TRBV7-6 and TRBJ1-2, is GAGVSQSPRYKVTKRGQDVALRCDPISGHVSLYWYRQALGQGPEFLTYFNYEAQQDKSGLPNDRFSAERPEGSISTLTIQRTEQRDSAMYRCASSSTLRAGYTFGSGTRLTVV.

V usage is TRBV29-1 and J usage is TRBJ1-2; TRBD1 matches at 11 bases. There are 15 residues in the CDR3. Germline assignment: CDR1 SQVTM and CDR2 ANQGSEA. Trimming took 6 bases from V and 5 from J; bases not matched to a gene: 11. The CDR3 DNA sequence: TGCAGCGTCGCCCCGCTGGGACAGGGGGGTTATGGCTACACCTTC. It specifies CSVAPLGQGGYGYTF.

The chain uses TRBV13 and TRBJ2-5, with D perhaps TRBD1 (5 bases). V was clipped by 5 bases and J by 1 base, with 11 bases between them. Germline V gene lookup returns CDR1 PRHDT and CDR2 FYEKMQ (reference sequence). CDR3 length equals 14 residues. CDR3 amino acids: CASSTGAFQETQYF. Here the CDR3 DNA reads TGTGCCAGCAGCACTGGGGCCTTCCAAGAGACCCAGTACTTC.

This clone showed up just once. The V gene is TRBV5-1, the J gene TRBJ2-2, with 13 bases that match TRBD2. The J segment lost 5 bases and the V segment lost 4 bases, leaving 2 bases of the junction unmatched. The CDR3 runs to 15 residues. The germline V gene has CDR1 SGHRS and CDR2 YFSETQ. The CDR3 bases are TGCGCCAGCAGCGAACTAGCGGGAGGGACCGGGGAGCTGTTTTTT. It specifies CASSELAGGTGELFF.

V is TRBV14 and J is TRBJ2-7, with D unclear. The CDR3 is 13 residues long. The germline V and J ends were trimmed by 0 bases and 5 bases, with 8 bases remaining between them. CDR1 SGHDN and CDR2 FVKESK come from the germline V gene. DNA of the CDR3: TGTGCCAGCAGCCAAGACCCTGCGGACGAGCAGTACTTC. Amino acids: CASSQDPADEQYF.

The chain is built from TRBV7-9 and TRBJ1-1, with D possibly being TRBD1 (6 bases). Deletions cut 2 bases from V and 5 bases from J, with 6 bases between. Germline V CDR1 and CDR2: SEHNR, FQNEAQ (reference sequence). The CDR3 sequence is 12 residues long. The DNA of the CDR3 is TGTGCCAGCAGCTTAAGGGGGACTGAAGCTTTCTTT. Translation gives CASSLRGTEAFF.

This chain links TRBV2 with TRBJ2-2, with 7 nucleotides matching TRBD2. Germline V lookup: CDR1 SNHLY, CDR2 FYNNEI. Unmatched junction bases numbered 3, after V lost 7 bases and J lost 1 base. The CDR3 runs 14 residues. Written as DNA, the CDR3 is TGTGCCAGCAAGGGACTAATGAACACCGGGGAGCTGTTTTTT. Its protein product is CASKGLMNTGELFF.

V usage is TRBV5-1 and J usage is TRBJ2-7; TRBD1 agrees at 8 bases. Germline CDR1 is SGHRS and CDR2 is YFSETQ. V lost 0 bases and J lost 7; bases outside the gene matches: 6. The CDR3 consists of 14 residues. In DNA form, the CDR3 reads TGCGCCAGCAGCTTGGTTCAGGGGGCGAGGGAGCAGTACTTC. Translated: CASSLVQGAREQYF. Based on the CDR3 plus reference TRBV5-1 and TRBJ2-7, the full variable domain is KAGVTQTPRYLIKTRGQQVTLSCSPISGHRSVSWYQQTPGQGLQFLFEYFSETQRNKGNFPGRFSGRQFSNSRSEMNVSTLELGDSALYLCASSLVQGAREQYFGPGTRLTVT.

The chain links TRBV25-1 to TRBJ2-5, with TRBD2 matching 11 bases. J gave up 4 bases and V 5 bases, and 12 bases lay outside the gene matches. CDR3 length: 17 amino acids. Germline assignment: CDR1 MGHDK and CDR2 SYGVNS. The CDR3 protein is CASSRQLAGAGIETQYF. The CDR3 DNA is TGTGCCAGCAGTCGCCAACTAGCGGGAGCGGGCATAGAGACCCAGTACTTC.